A selection of T cell receptor beta chains follows, all from one sample in a study of blood T cell repertoires in COVID-19. TCRdb's table, derived via immunoSEQ multiplex PCR, lists solely in-frame clones and lacks some. The repertoire holds tens of thousands of clones, with around 77% as singletons. Sample: peripheral blood. Receptors originate from a man aged 65 to 85 with active or convalescent COVID-19. Each CDR3 is given with its conserved first and last residue. D genes are given only for firm matches. Size is omitted from some rows. Given values are once, few, many or a class for expanded clones.

D	V	size	J	DNA	CDR3
TRBD2	TRBV3-1/TRBV3-2	-	TRBJ2-3	TGTGCCAGCAGCCAACGGACTAGCGGGTACACAGATACGCAGTATTTT	CASSQRTSGYTDTQYF
TRBD1	TRBV5-1	-	TRBJ1-4	TGCGCCAGCAGCCCCTCGACAGGGGCCGCAACTAATGAAAAACTGTTTTTT	CASSPSTGAATNEKLFF
TRBD1	TRBV6-4	-	TRBJ2-7	TGTGCCAGCAGTGACGTACGGGGACAGGGTCCCTACGAGCAGTACTTC	CASSDVRGQGPYEQYF
TRBD2	TRBV3-1/TRBV3-2	-	TRBJ2-7	TGTGCCAGCAGCCAAGCTAGCGGGGGGGCCTACGAGCAGTACTTC	CASSQASGGAYEQYF
-	TRBV2	once	TRBJ2-4	TGTGCCGCCCAGGAGGGACCGACCCCGATAAACATTCAGTACTTC	CAAQEGPTPINIQYF
-	TRBV28	-	TRBJ1-1	TGTGCCAGCAGTGGGAGGGGGGCTGTCCCTGAAGCTTTCTTT	CASSGRGAVPEAFF
TRBD1	TRBV2	few	TRBJ1-2	TGTGCCAGCTCGGACAGGGGAGTTAACTATGGCTACACCTTC	CASSDRGVNYGYTF
TRBD1	TRBV24-1	-	TRBJ2-3	TGTGCCACCAGTGATCCGGGACAGGGCACAGATACGCAGTATTTT	CATSDPGQGTDTQYF
-	TRBV11-2	-	TRBJ1-3	TGTGCCAGCAGCTCTCAGGGGAACCTACGAAACACCATATATTTT	CASSSQGNLRNTIYF
-	TRBV6-5	once	TRBJ2-7	TGTGCCAGCAGTTACAAGGGCAGGGCATACGAGCAGTACTTC	CASSYKGRAYEQYF
-	TRBV9	-	TRBJ2-1	TGTGCCAGCAGCGCGACCTACGACAGGTACAATGAGCAGTTCTTC	CASSATYDRYNEQFF
TRBD1	TRBV27	few	TRBJ2-1	TGTGCCAGCAGTGCCACTGCGGGACAGGAATACAATGAGCAGTTCTTC	CASSATAGQEYNEQFF
-	TRBV25-1	-	TRBJ2-2	TGTGCCAGCAGCCAAACGCGGTTATCCACCGGGGAGCTGTTTTTT	CASSQTRLSTGELFF
-	TRBV21-1	-	TRBJ2-3	TGTGCCACAATGGACAGGGGGCATAGAGATACGCAGTATTTT	CATMDRGHRDTQYF